What follows are 27 T cell receptor beta chains derived from one specimen sequenced in a study of cytomegalovirus exposure and HLA in healthy donors. The PCR made use of 60 Vbeta and 13 Jbeta primers. The repertoire was sequenced with immunoSEQ multiplex PCR; TCRdb's copy has only in-frame clones and lacks some. The sample lists about 120,000 clones, 75% to 80% occurring once. Sequences were obtained from PBMCs. These receptors all come from a woman between 25 and 40 years old in good health and CMV-seropositive.

The gene calls are TRBV5-4 and TRBJ1-3; tentatively, D is TRBD1 (5 bases). Germline V lookup: CDR1 SGHNT, CDR2 YYREEE (reference sequence). The CDR3 has 16 residues. V was cut by 3 bases and J by 4 bases, with 17 bases left in between. This chain's CDR3 is CASSSQFGAGGNTIYF. The CDR3 DNA reads TGTGCCAGCAGCTCTCAATTTGGGGCGGGAGGAAACACCATATATTTT.

This rearrangement joins TRBV30 to TRBJ1-2; D is perhaps TRBD1 (6 bases). The CDR3 covers 15 residues. CDR1 and CDR2 from the germline V gene are GTSNPN and SVGIG (reference sequence). The V gene lost 4 bases and the J gene lost 4 bases, with 19 bases spanning the gap. The CDR3 DNA is TGTGCCTGGACCGTCGGTACAGGGCTTCTCTATGGCTACACCTTC. This codes for CAWTVGTGLLYGYTF.

J is TRBJ2-3 and V is TRBV5-4, with D possibly being TRBD2 (5 bases). The CDR3 contains 13 residues. CDR1 and CDR2 (germline): SGHNT, YYREEE (reference sequence). V lost 3 bases and J lost 6, with 11 bases in between. In DNA, the CDR3 is TGTGCCAGCAGCTGGACGGGAATGGATACGCAGTATTTT. It translates to CASSWTGMDTQYF. Using reference TRBV5-4 and TRBJ2-3 for the parts outside the CDR3, the full variable domain is ETGVTQSPTHLIKTRGQQVTLRCSSQSGHNTVSWYQQALGQGPQFIFQYYREEENGRGNFPPRFSGLQFPNYSSELNVNALELDDSALYLCASSWTGMDTQYFGPGTRLTVL.

V and J are TRBV6-1 and TRBJ2-5; possibly TRBD1 for D (6 bases). The germline V and J ends were trimmed by 4 bases and 1 base, with 10 bases remaining between them. This CDR3 spans 14 amino acids. Germline V gene lookup returns CDR1 MNHNS and CDR2 SASEGT. CDR3 coding DNA: TGTGCCAGCAGTGCGGGACACTTCCAAGAGACCCAGTACTTC. Amino acids: CASSAGHFQETQYF.

This rearrangement joins TRBV10-3 to TRBJ1-3; TRBD1 aligns across 7 bases. The V gene's germline CDR1 is ENHRY and CDR2 SYGVKD. This CDR3 is 13 amino acids long. V gave up 6 bases and J gave up 4 bases; unmatched junction bases: 3. In DNA form, the CDR3 reads TGTGCCATCAGGGGGACAGAAGGAAACACCATATATTTT. This codes for CAIRGTEGNTIYF.

V and J are TRBV7-2 and TRBJ2-5; 12 nucleotides align to TRBD2. J lost 5 bases, V lost 0 bases, and 10 bases had no gene match. Germline V CDR1 and CDR2: SGHTA, FQGNSA. The CDR3 has 18 residues. The CDR3 DNA follows: TGTGCCAGCAGCTTAGCCCTAGCGGGGGGGCCCTTGGCGGAGACCCAGTACTTC. This codes for CASSLALAGGPLAETQYF.

The chain carries TRBV27 and TRBJ2-5; 7 bases fit TRBD2. After removal of 5 bases from V and 5 bases from J, the junction contained 8 bases not matched to a gene. The CDR3 extends over 14 amino acids. CDR1 and CDR2 from the germline V gene are MNHEY and SMNVEV (reference sequence). The CDR3 is CASSRTSRFETQYF. The CDR3, as DNA: TGTGCCAGCAGTCGGACTAGTCGTTTTGAGACCCAGTACTTC.

This rearrangement joins TRBV7-2 to TRBJ1-3; D is perhaps TRBD1 (5 bases). CDR3 size: 18 residues. Germline V gene data show CDR1 as SGHTA and CDR2 as FQGNSA. V was trimmed by 3 bases and J by 4 bases, leaving 22 bases between them. In DNA, the CDR3 is TGTGCCAGCAGCTTGTCCGGACATCGTCCTCGATGGGGAAACACCATATATTTT. Amino acid sequence: CASSLSGHRPRWGNTIYF.

V gene TRBV29-1 combines with J gene TRBJ2-1, with a weak D call TRBD1 (5 bases). V was cut by 0 bases and J by 10 bases, with 16 bases left in between. This CDR3 spans 14 amino acids. Germline lookup yields CDR1 SQVTM and CDR2 ANQGSEA. CDR3 sequence reads: CSVEDRGIEWEQFF. The CDR3 DNA reads as TGCAGCGTTGAAGATAGGGGAATCGAGTGGGAGCAGTTCTTC.

This clone was counted a few times. The V call is TRBV4-2, the J call TRBJ2-5; tentatively, D is TRBD1 (6 bases). Matching the DNA end better, TRBJ2-7 makes the J call doubtful. The CDR3 loop spans 14 amino acids. Germline assignment: CDR1 LGHNA and CDR2 YNFKEQ. CDR3 sequence (DNA): TGTGCCAGCAGCCAGGACAGTCCCTCCTACGAGCAGTACTTC. It translates to CASSQDSPSYEQYF.

This chain uses TRBV21-1 with TRBJ2-7; the DNA was not used to check the table's D call, TRBD1. TRBV21-1 is a pseudogene locus. The CDR3 is 15 amino acids. CDR3 nucleotides: TGTGCCAGCAGCAGCTCCGGGACATCGCCAGGCGAGCAGTACTTC. The encoded protein is CASSSSGTSPGEQYF.

The chain links TRBV9 to TRBJ2-3, with TRBD1 as a possible D gene (5 bases). Germline-derived CDR1 and CDR2 are SGDLS and YYNGEE. This CDR3 is 12 amino acids long. Trimming shortened V by 2 bases and J by 5 bases, and 6 bases separated the two germline ends. CDR3 sequence: CASSVQGDTQYF. In DNA, the CDR3 is TGTGCCAGCAGCGTGCAGGGAGATACGCAGTATTTT.

V and J are TRBV5-1 and TRBJ2-1; perhaps TRBD2 as D (7 bases). CDR1 SGHRS and CDR2 YFSETQ come from the germline V gene. CDR3 length equals 15 residues. The V end was cut by 5 bases, the J end by 7 bases, with 19 bases between. This CDR3 is CASRGGQGIRNEQFF. The CDR3 DNA reads as TGCGCCAGCAGGGGGGGGCAGGGTATTAGGAATGAGCAGTTCTTC.

The rearrangement links TRBV7-2 to TRBJ2-1, with 7 bases identical to TRBD1. The CDR3 runs to 14 residues. V shed 3 bases and J 7 bases; nucleotides not matched to a gene: 6. Germline V gene data show CDR1 as SGHTA and CDR2 as FQGNSA. CDR3: CASSLTGFVNEQFF. The DNA for the CDR3 is TGTGCCAGCAGCTTGACAGGGTTTGTGAATGAGCAGTTCTTC. The complete variable domain, with remaining parts taken from reference TRBV7-2 and TRBJ2-1, reads GAGVSQSPSNKVTEKGKDVELRCDPISGHTALYWYRQSLGQGLEFLIYFQGNSAPDKSGLPSDRFSAERTGGSVSTLTIQRTQQEDSAVYLCASSLTGFVNEQFFGPGTRLTVL.

The rearrangement uses TRBV29-1 and TRBJ2-1, with a tentative D call TRBD2 (6 bases). This CDR3 has 14 residues. Trimming removed 5 bases from V and 0 bases from J, with 11 bases in between. CDR1 SQVTM and CDR2 ANQGSEA come from the germline V gene. CDR3 sequence: CSVSDGSSYNEQFF. The CDR3 DNA is TGCAGCGTTTCCGACGGGAGCTCCTACAATGAGCAGTTCTTC.

V usage is TRBV2 and J usage is TRBJ2-1, with D possibly TRBD1 on 7 matching bases. Trimming shortened V by 11 bases and J by 7 bases, and 12 bases separated the two germline ends. The CDR3 is 11 residues long. Per the germline V gene, CDR1 is SNHLY and CDR2 is FYNNEI. CDR3 in amino acids: CAAGGWNEQFF. The CDR3 DNA reads as TGTGCCGCAGGGGGGTGGAATGAGCAGTTCTTC.

The chain carries TRBV5-1 and TRBJ2-1; 8 nucleotides align to TRBD2. The J segment lost 0 bases and the V segment lost 1 base, leaving 6 bases of the junction unmatched. Per germline, CDR1 SGHRS and CDR2 YFSETQ. The CDR3 length is 17 residues. This chain's CDR3 is CASSLTTGGRSYNEQFF. The CDR3 nucleotides are TGCGCCAGCAGCTTGACTACGGGGGGGCGCTCCTACAATGAGCAGTTCTTC.

The CDR3 protein is CASSLPGLRGEKLFF. The DNA of the CDR3 is TGCGCCAGCAGCCTACCAGGTCTCCGGGGGGAAAAACTGTTTTTT. The V call is TRBV4-1, the J call TRBJ1-4, with D possibly TRBD1 on 5 matching bases. Per the germline V gene, CDR1 is MGHRA and CDR2 is YSYEKL. Between the trimmed V and J ends, which lost 4 bases and 8 bases, there was a span of 17 bases. CDR3 length: 15 residues.

V is TRBV4-1 and J is TRBJ2-2, with 9 bases matching TRBD1. CDR1 and CDR2 from the germline V gene are MGHRA and YSYEKL. V dropped 1 base and J dropped 6; count of bases not matched to a gene: 6. This CDR3 contains 16 residues. The CDR3 loop reads CASSQGPRQGAGELFF. As DNA, the CDR3 is TGCGCCAGCAGCCAAGGCCCCCGACAGGGGGCCGGGGAGCTGTTTTTT.

The CDR3 loop reads CASSIGQVGTDTQYF. Written as DNA, the CDR3 is TGTGCCAGCAGCATAGGACAGGTTGGCACAGATACGCAGTATTTT. The chain combines TRBV9 with TRBJ2-3, with 7 nucleotides matching TRBD1. The germline V gene has CDR1 SGDLS and CDR2 YYNGEE. The V and J ends lost 4 bases and 1 base, in that order; junction bases with no gene match: 6. The CDR3 is made up of 15 amino acids.

This clone showed up just a few times. The chain uses TRBV15 and TRBJ1-5; perhaps TRBD1 as D (5 bases). V gave up 4 bases and J gave up 1 base, with 11 bases separating them. Germline values: CDR1 LNHNV, CDR2 YYDKDF (reference sequence). The CDR3 runs to 15 residues. The CDR3 nucleotides are TGTGCCACCAGCAACGGCCCAGGGAGCAATCAGCCCCAGCATTTT. It codes for CATSNGPGSNQPQHF. The variable domain in full, completed from reference TRBV15 and TRBJ1-5, reads DAMVIQNPRYQVTQFGKPVTLSCSQTLNHNVMYWYQQKSSQAPKLLFHYYDKDFNNEADTPDNFQSRRPNTSFCFLDIRSPGLGDTAMYLCATSNGPGSNQPQHFGDGTRLSIL.

The chain recombines TRBV7-2 with TRBJ1-5, with D possibly matching TRBD1 (6 bases). The V gene lost 0 bases and the J gene lost 3 bases, with 9 bases spanning the gap. Germline V gene lookup returns CDR1 SGHTA and CDR2 FQGNSA. CDR3 length equals 15 residues. As DNA, the CDR3 is TGTGCCAGCAGCTTAGCGGGGACAAACAATCAGCCCCAGCATTTT. The encoded protein is CASSLAGTNNQPQHF.

V usage is TRBV4-3 and J usage is TRBJ2-1, with 8 bases identical to TRBD2. J gave up 9 bases and V 0 bases, and 10 bases lay outside the gene matches. Germline V lookup: CDR1 LGHNA, CDR2 YSLEER. The CDR3 spans 16 residues. The CDR3 DNA is TGCGCCAGCAGCCAAGATCTCTGGACTAGCAGTATTGAGCAGTTCTTC. Its protein is CASSQDLWTSSIEQFF.

In its sample, this clone was seen a few times. This chain connects TRBV15 to TRBJ2-4, with 12 bases identical to TRBD1. V was clipped by 0 bases and J by 6 bases; unmatched bases: 6. In germline, CDR1 is LNHNV, CDR2 YYDKDF (reference sequence). The CDR3 consists of 17 residues. The CDR3 spells CATSRDGTGGARNIQYF. The CDR3 coding sequence is TGTGCCACCAGCAGAGATGGGACAGGGGGCGCGAGAAACATTCAGTACTTC.

The gene calls are TRBV27 and TRBJ1-1; D remains unclear. V lost 7 bases and J 4 bases, leaving 19 bases between the germline ends. Per germline, CDR1 MNHEY and CDR2 SMNVEV (reference sequence). The CDR3 loop spans 15 amino acids. The DNA of the CDR3 is TGTGCCAGCAATAACCTTGGAGGATCGGCCACTGAAGCTTTCTTT. Amino acid sequence: CASNNLGGSATEAFF.

The chain links TRBV28 to TRBJ2-7, with TRBD2 matching over 10 bases. V trimming: 2 bases; J trimming: 7 bases; junction bases outside the gene matches: 11. The CDR3 is 16 residues long. Looked up from germline, CDR1 is MDHEN and CDR2 is SYDVKM. CDR3 region: CASSLGPSGGGYEQYF. In nucleotides, the CDR3 is TGTGCCAGCAGTTTAGGGCCTAGCGGGGGCGGTTATGAGCAGTACTTC.

The V and J genes are TRBV2 and TRBJ2-3, with TRBD2 as a possible D gene (6 bases). Trimming took 6 bases from V and 7 from J, leaving 17 bases between them. The germline V gene encodes CDR1 SNHLY and CDR2 FYNNEI. This CDR3 has 14 residues. The CDR3 sequence: CASSDVRGSYTQYF. CDR3 in DNA: TGTGCCAGCAGCGACGTCCGGGGGAGTTATACGCAGTATTTT.